The 22 T cell receptor beta chains listed next were all sequenced from one sample in a study of T cells in localized non-small cell lung cancer (dated by TCRdb to between 2020 and 2021). Library preparation was by the immunoSEQ multiplex PCR assay. Sourced from immuneACCESS, this table was stored by TCRdb with only in-frame sequences that have V and J called. A share of the clones is absent; for the studies checked, an unresolved V gene accounts for under half, and the remainder has no known explanation. Within this sample are approximately 88,000 clones, with roughly 90% of them counted one time only. The ten largest account for about 4% of the sample. Sequencing was performed on PBMCs, taken before any cancer treatment. Receptor source: a woman aged 40-70 years with stage II squamous cell lung carcinoma.

This clone came up a few times. This chain links TRBV5-4 with TRBJ2-6; D remains ambiguous. Germline values: CDR1 SGHNT, CDR2 YYREEE (reference sequence). This CDR3 spans 16 amino acids. Deletions cut 0 bases from V and 2 bases from J, with 9 bases between. The CDR3 region is CASSLGRLTGANVLTF. CDR3 nucleotide sequence: TGTGCCAGCAGCTTGGGTCGTCTAACTGGGGCCAACGTCCTGACTTTC.

This chain uses TRBV28 with TRBJ1-1; D may be TRBD1 (5 bases). Germline V gene lookup returns CDR1 MDHEN and CDR2 SYDVKM. V lost 5 bases and J lost 5, with 9 bases in between. There are 12 residues in the CDR3. The CDR3 spells CASSQQVTEAFF. The DNA of the CDR3 is TGTGCCAGCAGTCAACAGGTGACTGAAGCTTTCTTT.

The V gene is TRBV6-6, the J gene TRBJ1-2, with D perhaps TRBD1 (5 bases). The CDR3 covers 14 residues. Trimming removed 6 bases at V and 4 bases at J, with 15 bases between. CDR1 is MNHNY, CDR2 SVGAGI, per germline (reference sequence). CDR3 sequence: CASRSSGGAYGYTF. For the CDR3, the DNA is TGTGCCAGCAGGTCCTCGGGAGGGGCCTATGGCTACACCTTC.

V gene TRBV9 combines with J gene TRBJ1-1; D perhaps matches TRBD1 (5 bases). The CDR3 extends over 14 amino acids. Germline V gives CDR1 SGDLS, CDR2 YYNGEE. Trimming took 4 bases from V and 3 from J, leaving 13 bases between them. CDR3 DNA sequence: TGTGCCAGCAGCCTAGCCGGGGGAGACACTGAAGCTTTCTTT. The encoded protein is CASSLAGGDTEAFF. Using reference TRBV9 and TRBJ1-1 for the parts outside the CDR3, the full variable domain is DSGVTQTPKHLITATGQRVTLRCSPRSGDLSVYWYQQSLDQGLQFLIQYYNGEERAKGNILERFSAQQFPDLHSELNLSSLELGDSALYFCASSLAGGDTEAFFGQGTRLTVV.

The V gene is TRBV7-8, the J gene TRBJ2-5, with D possibly being TRBD1 (5 bases). This CDR3 comprises 14 residues. Trimming left V 5 bases short and J 3 bases short, with 13 bases between. The germline V gene encodes CDR1 SGHVS and CDR2 FQNEAQ. CDR3 region: CASSPRTLKETQYF. DNA of the CDR3: TGTGCCAGCAGCCCACGGACATTAAAAGAGACCCAGTACTTC.

The V call is TRBV27, the J call TRBJ1-2; no clear D. Trimming pared 8 bases from V and 4 bases from J, leaving 17 bases between. The CDR3 runs to 14 residues. Germline values: CDR1 MNHEY, CDR2 SMNVEV (reference sequence). The chain's CDR3 is CASGNYSMGYGYTF. CDR3 sequence (DNA): TGTGCCAGCGGCAATTATTCGATGGGCTATGGCTACACCTTC.

This chain uses TRBV5-4 with TRBJ2-5, with no clear D. Trimming took 4 bases from V and 4 from J, leaving 11 bases between them. The CDR3 runs 13 residues. CDR1 is SGHNT, CDR2 YYREEE, per germline (reference sequence). CDR3 protein: CASSRVIGETQYF. The CDR3 nucleotides are TGTGCCAGCAGCCGAGTCATAGGAGAGACCCAGTACTTC.

This clone has only one observation. No conserved phenylalanine or tryptophan is present at the end of the CDR3, so a read error is the likely explanation. Because the CDR3's place on the DNA is in doubt, the DNA is left out and the CDR3 is given as listed by TCRdb. The V and J genes are TRBV5-4 and TRBJ2-3; whether TRBD1, the table's D call, matches the DNA was not checked. The CDR3 length is 12 residues, termini included. Per germline, CDR1 SGHNT and CDR2 YYREEE (reference sequence). The CDR3 spells CASSFWDRERSV.

The V call is TRBV28, the J call TRBJ2-7; 7 bases line up with TRBD1. The V segment lost 5 bases and the J segment 1 base; nucleotides outside the gene matches: 5. Germline CDR1 MDHEN, CDR2 SYDVKM. The CDR3 totals 14 residues. The CDR3 protein is CASSLRQGSYEQYF. CDR3 DNA sequence: TGTGCCAGCAGTCTACGACAGGGATCCTACGAGCAGTACTTC.

The chain is built from TRBV11-2 and TRBJ2-2, with 7 positions matching TRBD2. The J segment lost 7 bases and the V segment lost 2 bases, leaving 7 bases of the junction unmatched. This CDR3 has 15 residues. Per the germline V gene, CDR1 is SGHAT and CDR2 is FQNNGV. The CDR3 loop is CASSLSGVPGGELFF. In nucleotides, the CDR3 is TGTGCCAGCAGCTTAAGCGGGGTCCCCGGCGGGGAGCTGTTTTTT.

The chain joins TRBV6-1 to TRBJ2-7; D is ambiguous. This CDR3 comprises 14 residues. V was clipped by 5 bases and J by 3 bases, with 14 bases between them. Germline CDR1 is MNHNS and CDR2 is SASEGT. The CDR3 loop is CASSNRDTSYEQYF. CDR3 in DNA: TGTGCCAGCAGTAACAGAGATACCAGCTACGAGCAGTACTTC.

V and J are TRBV28 and TRBJ1-5; possible D gene TRBD1, 6 bases. The CDR3 contains 16 residues. The ends were cut back, 1 base at V and 0 bases at J, with 10 bases in the middle. Looked up from germline, CDR1 is MDHEN and CDR2 is SYDVKM. Here the CDR3 reads CASSLSGEGSNQPQHF. Here the CDR3 DNA reads TGTGCCAGCAGTTTATCAGGGGAAGGTAGCAATCAGCCCCAGCATTTT. The variable domain in full, completed from reference TRBV28 and TRBJ1-5, reads DVKVTQSSRYLVKRTGEKVFLECVQDMDHENMFWYRQDPGLGLRLIYFSYDVKMKEKGDIPEGYSVSREKKERFSLILESASTNQTSMYLCASSLSGEGSNQPQHFGDGTRLSIL.

The chain uses TRBV29-1 and TRBJ1-1; 9 bases are shared with TRBD1. Germline loops: CDR1 SQVTM, CDR2 ANQGSEA. V was clipped by 4 bases and J by 4 bases; unmatched bases: 7. The CDR3 spans 14 residues. CDR3 sequence: CSVATGTGFTEAFF. For the CDR3, the DNA is TGCAGCGTTGCAACCGGGACAGGGTTCACTGAAGCTTTCTTT.

The V call is TRBV6-5, the J call TRBJ1-2; D unresolved. The CDR3 length is 13 residues. Trimming stripped 6 bases from V and 4 bases from J, with 12 bases between. Germline CDR1 is MNHEY and CDR2 is SVGAGI. CDR3 nucleotide sequence: TGTGCCAGCAGACTAACCCCCCTCTATGGCTACACCTTC. It encodes CASRLTPLYGYTF.

The CDR3 spells CASSPGQLNEKLFF. The CDR3 DNA is TGCGCCAGCAGCCCGGGACAGCTTAATGAAAAACTGTTTTTT. The chain couples TRBV5-1 to TRBJ1-4; 7 nucleotides agree with TRBD1. The CDR3 has 14 amino acids. After removal of 4 bases from V and 4 bases from J, the junction contained 4 bases not matched to a gene. The germline V gene has CDR1 SGHRS and CDR2 YFSETQ.

The gene calls are TRBV9 and TRBJ1-1; 7 bases align to TRBD1. The CDR3 consists of 16 residues. The trim removed 4 bases at V and 0 bases at J, leaving 9 bases unmatched. Germline V lookup: CDR1 SGDLS, CDR2 YYNGEE. Here the CDR3 reads CASSTRQGGLNTEAFF. The CDR3 nucleotides are TGTGCCAGCAGCACCCGACAGGGAGGCCTGAACACTGAAGCTTTCTTT.

The chain recombines TRBV5-1 with TRBJ1-4; D might be TRBD1 (5 bases). The CDR3 sequence is 13 residues long. Germline assignment: CDR1 SGHRS and CDR2 YFSETQ. V shed 4 bases and J shed 8 bases, with 12 bases lying between them. In nucleotides, the CDR3 is TGCGCCAGCAGCCCGGGGCCGGAGGAAAAACTGTTTTTT. Translating it yields CASSPGPEEKLFF. The entire variable domain, with the rest obtained from reference TRBV5-1 and TRBJ1-4, is as follows: KAGVTQTPRYLIKTRGQQVTLSCSPISGHRSVSWYQQTPGQGLQFLFEYFSETQRNKGNFPGRFSGRQFSNSRSEMNVSTLELGDSALYLCASSPGPEEKLFFGSGTQLSVL.

A single count supports this clone. This chain connects TRBV7-9 to TRBJ2-7; tentative D call: TRBD2 (5 bases). This CDR3 comprises 14 residues. CDR1 and CDR2 from the germline V gene are SEHNR and FQNEAQ (reference sequence). Trimming stripped 2 bases from V and 3 bases from J, with 11 bases between. CDR3 nucleotide sequence: TGTGCCAGCAGCTTATCGCAGGCGGGCTACGAGCAGTACTTC. Protein: CASSLSQAGYEQYF.

The chain has TRBV10-2 and TRBJ2-7; D not resolved. This CDR3 is built from 11 residues. V was clipped by 8 bases and J by 8 bases, with 13 bases between them. The germline V gene has CDR1 WSHSY and CDR2 SAAADI. Here the CDR3 reads CASAPSVQQYF. The CDR3 bases are TGCGCCAGCGCCCCCTCGGTTCAGCAGTACTTC.

V is TRBV4-1 and J is TRBJ1-2, with D possibly matching TRBD1 (5 bases). V was cut by 4 bases and J by 4 bases, with 13 bases left in between. CDR1 and CDR2 from the germline V gene are MGHRA and YSYEKL. The CDR3 covers 14 residues. CDR3 sequence reads: CASSPNRDPYGYTF. The CDR3 DNA sequence: TGCGCCAGCAGCCCAAACCGGGACCCCTATGGCTACACCTTC.

CDR3 in DNA: TGCGCCAGTGGGGGGTCCGAGACCCAGTACTTC. As protein: CASGGSETQYF. The J gene is TRBJ2-5, the V gene TRBV10-2; TRBD2 might be the D (6 bases). There are 11 residues in the CDR3. Germline loops: CDR1 WSHSY, CDR2 SAAADI. Trimming left V 9 bases short and J 5 bases short, with 10 bases between.

The chain carries TRBV5-1 and TRBJ2-7, with 7 bases aligning to TRBD2. V lost 3 bases, J lost 1 base, and 4 bases stayed unmatched. Germline V gene sequence: CDR1 SGHRS, CDR2 YFSETQ. There are 14 residues in the CDR3. For the CDR3, the DNA is TGCGCCAGCAGCTCAACAGCGGGATCCTACGAGCAGTACTTC. It is translated as CASSSTAGSYEQYF. Full variable domain (missing parts from reference TRBV5-1 and TRBJ2-7): KAGVTQTPRYLIKTRGQQVTLSCSPISGHRSVSWYQQTPGQGLQFLFEYFSETQRNKGNFPGRFSGRQFSNSRSEMNVSTLELGDSALYLCASSSTAGSYEQYFGPGTRLTVT.